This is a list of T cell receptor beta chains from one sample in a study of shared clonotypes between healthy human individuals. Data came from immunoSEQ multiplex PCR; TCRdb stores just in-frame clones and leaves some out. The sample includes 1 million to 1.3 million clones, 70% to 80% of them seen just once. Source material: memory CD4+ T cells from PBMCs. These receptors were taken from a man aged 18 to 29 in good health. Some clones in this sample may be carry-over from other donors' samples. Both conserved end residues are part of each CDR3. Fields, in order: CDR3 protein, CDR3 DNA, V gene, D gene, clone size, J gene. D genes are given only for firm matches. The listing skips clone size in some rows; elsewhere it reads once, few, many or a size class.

CDR3aa: CASSQVAGEGETQYF
CDR3nt: TGTGCCAGCAGCCAAGTAGCGGGAGAGGGTGAGACCCAGTACTTC
v_gene: TRBV9
d_gene: TRBD2
abundance: -
j_gene: TRBJ2-5

CDR3aa: CATGTAANTGELFF
CDR3nt: TGTGCCACAGGGACAGCAGCGAACACCGGGGAGCTGTTTTTT
v_gene: TRBV28
d_gene: TRBD1
abundance: -
j_gene: TRBJ2-2

CDR3aa: CASRRTAGNTIYF
CDR3nt: TGTGCCAGCAGACGGACGGCAGGAAACACCATATATTTT
v_gene: TRBV27
d_gene: -
abundance: -
j_gene: TRBJ1-3

CDR3aa: CASSFSWETQYF
CDR3nt: TGCGCCAGCAGCTTTTCCTGGGAGACCCAGTACTTC
v_gene: TRBV5-1
d_gene: -
abundance: -
j_gene: TRBJ2-5

CDR3aa: CASSPTGSEKLFF
CDR3nt: TGTGCCAGCTCACCAACAGGGAGTGAAAAACTGTTTTTT
v_gene: TRBV18
d_gene: -
abundance: once
j_gene: TRBJ1-4

CDR3aa: CASSELGDSTYEQYF
CDR3nt: TGTGCCAGCAGTGAATTGGGGGACAGTACCTACGAGCAGTACTTC
v_gene: TRBV6-1
d_gene: TRBD1
abundance: -
j_gene: TRBJ2-7

CDR3aa: CASTLAWDGPYEQYF
CDR3nt: TGTGCCAGCACCCTGGCCTGGGACGGGCCCTACGAGCAGTACTTC
v_gene: TRBV5-4
d_gene: -
abundance: -
j_gene: TRBJ2-7

CDR3aa: CASSLNAAGTNTEAFF
CDR3nt: TGTGCCAGCAGCTTAAATGCGGCAGGGACTAACACTGAAGCTTTCTTT
v_gene: TRBV7-3
d_gene: -
abundance: -
j_gene: TRBJ1-1

CDR3aa: CATAPEPATNEKLFF
CDR3nt: TGTGCTACGGCGCCAGAACCTGCAACTAATGAAAAACTGTTTTTT
v_gene: TRBV27
d_gene: -
abundance: -
j_gene: TRBJ1-4

CDR3aa: CASSPWTGGFNQPQHF
CDR3nt: TGTGCCAGCAGCCCCTGGACAGGGGGATTCAATCAGCCCCAGCATTTT
v_gene: TRBV5-8
d_gene: TRBD1
abundance: -
j_gene: TRBJ1-5